The 21 T cell receptor beta chains below come from one sample, sequenced in a study of T cells in Graves' hyperthyroidism and ophthalmopathy. RNA transcripts yielded amplified TCR beta CDR3 regions. RT-PCR in the first round (using the HTBI primer set) targeted the TCR CDR3. TCRdb called the multiplex PCR reads again in MiXCR, with one record for every CDR3 protein. The sample shows approximately 590,000 distinct CDR3 sequences, around 45% of them seen only once. Sequencing used peripheral blood or thyroid tissue (not recorded which). All receptors come from a woman younger than 30 with Graves' hyperthyroidism.

This clonotype was recorded a few times. The V and J genes are TRBV7-3 and TRBJ1-2; 7 nucleotides agree with TRBD1. V lost 6 bases to trimming and J lost 8 bases; unmatched junction nucleotides: 15. CDR1 is SGHTA and CDR2 is FQGTGA in the germline V gene. The CDR3 spans 15 residues. The CDR3 protein is CASSEYTDRAGGYTF. In nucleotides, the CDR3 is TGTGCCAGCAGTGAATATACTGACAGGGCAGGCGGCTACACCTTC.

The V gene is TRBV10-3, the J gene TRBJ1-5; 10 bases line up with TRBD1. The V gene's germline CDR1 is ENHRY and CDR2 SYGVKD. CDR3 length: 16 amino acids. V shed 2 bases, J shed 6 bases, and the junction held 7 bases outside the gene matches. In nucleotides, the CDR3 is TGTGCCATCAGTGAGACCGGGACAGGGGCAGGTCAGCCCCAGCATTTT. Its translation is CAISETGTGAGQPQHF.

Of note for this clonotype: A single base separates this from a much larger clone, so it may be a read error. The chain couples TRBV2 to TRBJ2-7; 8 positions agree with TRBD1. This CDR3 spans 13 amino acids. Germline trimming cut 7 bases from V and 3 bases from J; bases unmatched to any gene: 5. The germline CDR1 and CDR2 sequences are SNHLY and FYNNEI. CDR3 nucleotide sequence: TGTGCCAGCAAGAGGGACAGGTACTACGAGCAGTACTTC. This codes for CASKRDRYYEQYF.

This clonotype came up a few times. The chain carries TRBV7-2 and TRBJ1-5; 7 bases match TRBD1. CDR3 length: 16 amino acids. Germline CDR1 reads SGHTA; CDR2 reads FQGNSA. Trimming at V came to 1 base and at J to 2 bases, leaving 5 bases not matched to a gene. In DNA, the CDR3 is TGTGCCAGCAGCTTAGGAGGAGGGGGCCGCAATCAGCCCCAGCATTTT. It specifies CASSLGGGGRNQPQHF.

This clonotype was observed many times. At one end the junction does not follow the germline gene, possibly because of a read error. This chain links TRBV10-3 with TRBJ1-2; D is unresolved. This CDR3 contains 13 residues. Germline-derived CDR1 and CDR2 are ENHRY and SYGVKD. Written as DNA, the CDR3 is TGTGCCAGCAGTTGGAACAGCAACTATGGCTACACCTTC. It specifies CASSWNSNYGYTF.

J is TRBJ2-5 and V is TRBV6-1; 13 bases fit TRBD2. This CDR3 spans 16 amino acids. Germline-derived CDR1 and CDR2 are MNHNS and SASEGT. Trimming took 2 bases from V and 4 from J; bases not matched to a gene: 4. This CDR3 is CASSERLAGGRETQYF. The CDR3 DNA reads TGTGCCAGCAGTGAACGACTAGCGGGAGGTCGAGAGACCCAGTACTTC.

This clonotype was seen repeatedly, ten times or more. The genes are TRBV2 and TRBJ1-1; maybe TRBD1 (6 bases). The CDR3 is made up of 13 amino acids. The germline V gene encodes CDR1 SNHLY and CDR2 FYNNEI. Trimming pared 6 bases from V and 4 bases from J, leaving 12 bases between. In DNA, the CDR3 is TGTGCCAGCAGGGCCAGGGGAGGCACTGAAGCTTTCTTT. Protein product: CASRARGGTEAFF.

This clonotype was detected a few times. The junction and the germline gene differ at one end; a read error may be behind it. The chain couples TRBV10-3 to TRBJ2-5, with D perhaps TRBD1 or TRBD2 (5 bases each). This CDR3 is 16 amino acids long. Looked up from germline, CDR1 is ENHRY and CDR2 is SYGVKD. The CDR3 loop reads CASSYLGKGTQETQYF. In DNA form, the CDR3 reads TGTGCCAGCAGTTACTTGGGCAAGGGGACCCAAGAGACCCAGTACTTC.

Turning to this clonotype: A much larger clonotype is one base distant, so this may be a read error. V is TRBV20-1 and J is TRBJ1-2; 11 positions match TRBD1. The CDR3 is 12 amino acids. Germline values: CDR1 DFQATT, CDR2 SNEGSKA (reference sequence). The trim removed 3 bases at V and 8 bases at J, leaving 2 bases unmatched. The CDR3 sequence: CSARGQGGGYTF. CDR3 nucleotides: TGCAGTGCTAGGGGACAGGGGGGGGGCTACACCTTC.

Notes on this clonotype: As the CDR3 is not closed by the conserved phenylalanine or tryptophan, this likely results from a read error. This chain links TRBV15 with TRBJ1-5; D possibly corresponds to TRBD1 (5 bases). Per germline, CDR1 LNHNV and CDR2 YYDKDF (reference sequence). This CDR3 contains 14 residues. CDR3 region: CATSREAGPQPQHL. CDR3 in DNA: TGTGCCACCAGCCGAGAGGCAGGGCCTCAGCCCCAGCATCTT.

This rearrangement joins TRBV2 to TRBJ1-2; a weak D match, TRBD1 (6 bases). The germline CDR1 and CDR2 sequences are SNHLY and FYNNEI. V shed 4 bases and J shed 8 bases, with 17 bases lying between them. The CDR3 extends over 14 amino acids. The CDR3 sequence is CASSVDRTNIGYTF. CDR3 in DNA: TGTGCCAGCAGTGTAGACAGGACAAATATCGGCTACACCTTC.

The chain carries TRBV7-2 and TRBJ1-2; 7 nucleotides agree with TRBD1. J gave up 6 bases and V 0 bases, and 10 bases lay outside the gene matches. The CDR3 has 16 residues. Germline assignment: CDR1 SGHTA and CDR2 FQGNSA. CDR3 nucleotides: TGTGCCAGCAGCTTAGCGCTGAGGGGGCCTAAGAATGGCTACACCTTC. As protein: CASSLALRGPKNGYTF.

A remark on this clonotype: This may be a read error: a much more frequent sequence differs by one nucleotide. The chain carries TRBV12-3 or TRBV12-4 and TRBJ1-1; tentatively, D is TRBD1 (5 bases). This CDR3 has 14 amino acids. Trimming removed 8 bases at V and 1 base at J, with 14 bases between. CDR3 residues: CASFAGTANTEAFF. The CDR3 nucleotides read TGTGCCAGCTTCGCCGGGACGGCGAACACTGAAGCTTTCTTT.

This clonotype was seen a handful of times. The gene calls are TRBV15 and TRBJ2-7; TRBD2 matches 7 bases. The DNA matches TRBJ2-1 better at its end, which makes the J call doubtful. This CDR3 is built from 15 residues. Germline CDR1 LNHNV, CDR2 YYDKDF (reference sequence). The DNA of the CDR3 is TGTGCCACCAGCAGGGGCGGGAGTACGGCCAATGAGCAGTTCTTC. Protein sequence: CATSRGGSTANEQFF.

The genes are TRBV9 and TRBJ2-7; 12 bases line up with TRBD2. The J segment lost 3 bases and the V segment lost 0 bases, leaving 4 bases of the junction unmatched. Germline loops: CDR1 SGDLS, CDR2 YYNGEE. This CDR3 comprises 16 residues. DNA for the CDR3: TGTGCCAGCAGCGTAGTGTCTAGCGGGAGGGACTACGAGCAGTACTTC. Amino acids: CASSVVSSGRDYEQYF. Using reference TRBV9 and TRBJ2-7 for the parts outside the CDR3, the full variable domain is DSGVTQTPKHLITATGQRVTLRCSPRSGDLSVYWYQQSLDQGLQFLIQYYNGEERAKGNILERFSAQQFPDLHSELNLSSLELGDSALYFCASSVVSSGRDYEQYFGPGTRLTVT.

Concerning this clonotype: A single base separates this from a much larger clone, so it may be a read error. The chain is built from TRBV2 and TRBJ1-5; D remains unclear. Germline V gene lookup returns CDR1 SNHLY and CDR2 FYNNEI. The length of the CDR3 is 15 residues. With 6 bases removed from V and 1 base from J, the gap between germline ends came to 13 bases. The CDR3 DNA reads TGTGCCAGCAGCGTAAACGGACGCAGCAATCAGCCCCAGCATTTT. Its translation is CASSVNGRSNQPQHF.

The chain carries TRBV7-9 and TRBJ2-2; D not certain. Germline loops: CDR1 SEHNR, CDR2 FQNEAQ (reference sequence). This CDR3 region has 14 residues. Trimming took off 10 bases at V and 5 bases at J, with 17 bases between the two ends. CDR3 in DNA: TGTGCCACCAGTGCTCCGGTTGGGACCGGGGAGCTGTTTTTT. This gives the protein CATSAPVGTGELFF. Variable domain in full (rest from reference TRBV7-9 and TRBJ2-2): DTGVSQNPRHKITKRGQNVTFRCDPISEHNRLYWYRQTLGQGPEFLTYFQNEAQLEKSRLLSDRFSAERPKGSFSTLEIQRTEQGDSAMYLCATSAPVGTGELFFGEGSRLTVL.

The chain is built from TRBV2 and TRBJ2-7; TRBD1 matches at 7 bases. The germline gives CDR1 SNHLY, CDR2 FYNNEI. V lost 6 bases to trimming and J lost 2 bases; unmatched junction nucleotides: 7. CDR3 length: 14 amino acids. CDR3 residues: CASSATGQTYEQYF. Written as DNA, the CDR3 is TGTGCCAGCAGCGCGACGGGACAGACCTACGAGCAGTACTTC.

The chain carries TRBV7-8 and TRBJ2-7; tentative D call: TRBD1 (6 bases). V shed 5 bases and J shed 0 bases, with 14 bases lying between them. The CDR3 is 15 residues long. Germline V gene data show CDR1 as SGHVS and CDR2 as FQNEAQ. This CDR3 reads CASSRARGASYEQYF. The CDR3 nucleotides read TGTGCCAGCAGCCGAGCCAGGGGCGCCTCCTACGAGCAGTACTTC.

As for this clonotype: Germline and junction disagree at one end, which may indicate a read error. J is TRBJ1-1 and V is TRBV2; D remains ambiguous. The CDR3 is made up of 13 amino acids. The germline V gene has CDR1 SNHLY and CDR2 FYNNEI. The CDR3 DNA sequence: TGTGCCATCAGTGACTCCCTCGGCGGAGAAGCTTTCTTT. It codes for CAISDSLGGEAFF. Full variable domain (remainder filled in from reference TRBV2 and TRBJ1-1): EPEVTQTPSHQVTQMGQEVILRCVPISNHLYFYWYRQILGQKVEFLVSFYNNEISEKSEIFDDQFSVERPDGSNFTLKIRSTKLEDSAMYFCAISDSLGGEAFFGQGTRLTVV.

This clonotype was seen only a few times. J is TRBJ2-6 and V is TRBV24-1; the D gene is possibly TRBD1 (5 bases). The CDR3 length is 14 residues. CDR1 is KGHDR and CDR2 is SFDVKD in the germline V gene. V was cut by 11 bases and J by 2 bases, with 12 bases left in between. The CDR3 sequence: CASKGKAGANVLTF. For the CDR3, the DNA is TGTGCCAGCAAGGGGAAGGCTGGGGCCAACGTCCTGACTTTC.